This T cell receptor beta chain comes out of a study of blood T cell repertoires in COVID-19. In this sample, this clone turned up a few times. Assignment of participants to cohorts was predicated upon participant-reported clinical history. Authors' methods: Cell counts per sample came from amplifying reference gene primers. Assay used: immunoSEQ multiplex PCR; TCRdb lists only in-frame clones, some missing. The D gene and trimming were derived from the DNA, and the V and J assignments and clone size from that table. The sample contains 250,000 to 350,000 clones, around nine tenths of which appear only once. Trimming stripped 4 bases from V and 9 bases from J, with 16 bases between. The CDR3 runs to 15 residues. Germline loops: CDR1 LGHDT, CDR2 YNNKEL (reference sequence).

The sequenced sample was PBMCs or T cells enriched from blood (not recorded which). This receptor was identified in a middle-aged woman who had recovered from COVID-19. The J gene is TRBJ1-6, the V gene TRBV3-1 (or the pseudogene TRBV3-2), with D tentatively TRBD1 (5 bases). The CDR3 reads CASSPLGVRSSPLHF. DNA for the CDR3: TGTGCCAGCAGCCCCCTAGGGGTTAGAAGTTCACCCCTCCACTTT.